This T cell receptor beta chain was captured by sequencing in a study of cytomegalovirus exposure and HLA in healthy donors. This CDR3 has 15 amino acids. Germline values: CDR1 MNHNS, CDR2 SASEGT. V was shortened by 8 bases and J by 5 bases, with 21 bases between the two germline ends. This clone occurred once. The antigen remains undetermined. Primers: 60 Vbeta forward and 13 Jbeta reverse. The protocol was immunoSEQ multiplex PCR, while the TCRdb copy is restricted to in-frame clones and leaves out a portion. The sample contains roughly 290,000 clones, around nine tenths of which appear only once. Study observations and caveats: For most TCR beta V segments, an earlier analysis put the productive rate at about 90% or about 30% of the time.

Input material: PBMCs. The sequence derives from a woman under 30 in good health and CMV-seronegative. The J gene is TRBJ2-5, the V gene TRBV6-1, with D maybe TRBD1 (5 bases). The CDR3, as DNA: TGTGCCAGCCACACCGGTCAGTTAGGGGTCGAGACCCAGTACTTC. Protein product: CASHTGQLGVETQYF.